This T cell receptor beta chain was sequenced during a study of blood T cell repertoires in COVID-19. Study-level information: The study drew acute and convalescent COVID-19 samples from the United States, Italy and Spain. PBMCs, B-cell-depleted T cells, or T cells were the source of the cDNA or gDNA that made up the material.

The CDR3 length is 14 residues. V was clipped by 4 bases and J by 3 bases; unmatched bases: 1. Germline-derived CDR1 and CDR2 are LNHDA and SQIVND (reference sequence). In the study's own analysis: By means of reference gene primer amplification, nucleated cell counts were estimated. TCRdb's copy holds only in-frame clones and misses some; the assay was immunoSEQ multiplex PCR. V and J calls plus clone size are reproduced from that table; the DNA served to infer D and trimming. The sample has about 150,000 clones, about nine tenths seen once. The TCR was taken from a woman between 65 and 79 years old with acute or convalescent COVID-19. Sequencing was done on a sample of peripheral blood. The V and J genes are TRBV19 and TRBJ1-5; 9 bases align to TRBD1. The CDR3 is CASSRTGANQPQHF. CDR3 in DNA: TGTGCCAGTAGTAGGACAGGGGCCAATCAGCCCCAGCATTTT. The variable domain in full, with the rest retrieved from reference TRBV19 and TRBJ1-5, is DGGITQSPKYLFRKEGQNVTLSCEQNLNHDAMYWYRQDPGQGLRLIYYSQIVNDFQKGDIAEGYSVSREKKESFPLTVTSAQKNPTAFYLCASSRTGANQPQHFGDGTRLSIL.